What follows are 27 T cell receptor beta chains derived from one specimen sequenced in a study of molecular identifiers for immune sequencing clone quantification. Each CDR3 protein gets one entry after TCRdb re-called the PCR reads with MiXCR. The table includes 85,000 to 100,000 distinct CDR3 sequences, roughly a quarter detected once. Material for sequencing was naive CD8+ T cells from blood, with Jurkat cell RNA spiked in. Subset: FACS-sorted CD8+CD4-CCR7+CD45RA+ naive T cells. The origin of the receptors is a human donor in good health. Some libraries in this study had Jurkat cell RNA spiked in.

This clonotype was observed at least ten times. CDR3: CSARLQGTEAFF. The CDR3 DNA reads TGCAGTGCTAGATTACAGGGCACTGAAGCTTTCTTT. This sequence joins TRBV20-1 and TRBJ1-1; D perhaps matches TRBD1 (6 bases). CDR1 is DFQATT and CDR2 is SNEGSKA in the germline V gene (reference sequence). The CDR3 loop spans 12 amino acids. V lost 2 bases to trimming and J lost 4 bases, with 8 bases between them.

This clonotype was seen repeatedly, ten times or more. This chain links TRBV6-1 with TRBJ2-7; D gene uncertain. CDR1 and CDR2 (germline): MNHNS, SASEGT. The V and J ends lost 11 bases and 2 bases respectively, with 16 bases between them. CDR3 size: 13 residues. CDR3 DNA sequence: TGTGCCTCGGCCGTATCTGTGACCTACGAGCAGTACTTC. Its protein is CASAVSVTYEQYF.

Turning to this clonotype: A much larger clone is a single base away; this may be a read error. V gene TRBV30 combines with J gene TRBJ1-2; 8 bases map to TRBD1. Germline V CDR1 and CDR2: GTSNPN, SVGIG (reference sequence). CDR3 size: 15 residues. Germline trimming cut 7 bases from V and 4 bases from J; bases unmatched to any gene: 14. The CDR3, as DNA: TGTGCCTTCGGGACAGGAGTCCCGACGGTCTATGGCTACACCTTC. Protein: CAFGTGVPTVYGYTF.

The V and J genes are TRBV4-1 and TRBJ2-7, with 10 nucleotides matching TRBD1. The V and J ends lost 0 bases and 4 bases, in that order; junction bases with no gene match: 6. The length of the CDR3 is 16 residues. Germline values: CDR1 MGHRA, CDR2 YSYEKL. The CDR3 region is CASSQDPGQGSYEQYF. In nucleotides, the CDR3 is TGCGCCAGCAGCCAAGACCCGGGACAGGGGTCTTACGAGCAGTACTTC.

A note on this clonotype: This may be a read error, as it is one base from a much larger clone. This rearrangement joins TRBV30 to TRBJ2-7; perhaps TRBD2 as D (5 bases). The CDR3 runs to 14 residues. Germline-derived CDR1 and CDR2 are GTSNPN and SVGIG (reference sequence). V dropped 4 bases and J dropped 0 bases, with 13 bases sitting between them. The CDR3, as DNA: TGTGCCTGGACCCCCTTTGACTACTCCTACGAGCAGTACTTC. Protein sequence: CAWTPFDYSYEQYF.

To note about this clonotype: A much larger clone differs from this one at a single base, so this may be a read error. The chain employs TRBV20-1 and TRBJ2-1, with 12 bases identical to TRBD2. CDR1 is DFQATT, CDR2 SNEGSKA, per germline (reference sequence). The length of the CDR3 is 15 residues. CDR3 amino acids: CSARGTSGMADEQLF. The CDR3, as DNA: TGCAGTGCTAGAGGGACTAGCGGGATGGCGGATGAGCAGCTCTTC.

This clonotype was observed a handful of times. This sequence joins TRBV7-9 and TRBJ1-1, with D unresolved. The CDR3 loop spans 14 amino acids. The germline gives CDR1 SEHNR, CDR2 FQNEAQ (reference sequence). Trimming left V 1 base short and J 6 bases short, with 12 bases between. CDR3 region: CASSLVVVSAEAFF. The CDR3 coding sequence is TGTGCCAGCAGCTTAGTTGTCGTAAGCGCTGAAGCTTTCTTT.

This clonotype was seen ten or more times. The chain is built from TRBV20-1 and TRBJ1-1; possibly TRBD1 for D (5 bases). The germline V gene encodes CDR1 DFQATT and CDR2 SNEGSKA (reference sequence). The CDR3 has 13 amino acids. V lost 8 bases and J 4 bases, leaving 17 bases between the germline ends. CDR3 sequence (DNA): TGCAGTCGCACCGGGACGGCCCTCACTGAAGCTTTCTTT. Translating it yields CSRTGTALTEAFF.

This clonotype was seen many times. CDR3 loop: CASSSIWAEQFF. The DNA of the CDR3 is TGTGCCAGCAGCTCCATATGGGCGGAGCAGTTCTTC. The V call is TRBV11-2, the J call TRBJ2-1, with D uncertain. The CDR3 has 12 residues. The V gene's germline CDR1 is SGHAT and CDR2 FQNNGV. The ends were cut back, 4 bases at V and 10 bases at J, with 11 bases in the middle. The complete variable domain, with remaining parts taken from reference TRBV11-2 and TRBJ2-1, reads EAGVAQSPRYKIIEKRQSVAFWCNPISGHATLYWYQQILGQGPKLLIQFQNNGVVDDSQLPKDRFSAERLKGVDSTLKIQPAKLEDSAVYLCASSSIWAEQFFGPGTRLTVL.

This chain uses TRBV3-1 with TRBJ2-7, with 8 bases identical to TRBD2. The germline V gene has CDR1 LGHDT and CDR2 YNNKEL (reference sequence). Trimming removed 0 bases from V and 4 bases from J; junction bases left unmatched: 8. The CDR3 length is 16 residues. CDR3 nucleotides: TGTGCCAGCAGCCAAGATATACCTAGCGGGCTATACGAGCAGTACTTC. This translates into CASSQDIPSGLYEQYF.

On this clonotype: A read error may explain this, as a much larger clone is one base away. The chain couples TRBV7-2 to TRBJ2-5; TRBD2 matches at 11 bases. The ends lost 5 bases at V and 5 bases at J; junction bases unmatched: 13. Germline V gene data show CDR1 as SGHTA and CDR2 as FQGNSA. The CDR3 loop spans 17 amino acids. The CDR3: CASSPESSGGAGETQYF. The CDR3 bases are TGTGCCAGCAGCCCGGAAAGTAGCGGGGGGGCCGGGGAGACCCAGTACTTC.

A few counts support this clonotype. The V gene is TRBV2, the J gene TRBJ2-1; D may be TRBD1 or TRBD2 (5 bases each). CDR1 is SNHLY and CDR2 is FYNNEI in the germline V gene. Deletions cut 3 bases from V and 7 bases from J, with 19 bases between. The CDR3 is 16 residues long. CDR3 sequence: CASSDPGTNAWNEQFF. In DNA, the CDR3 is TGTGCCAGCAGTGATCCTGGGACGAACGCCTGGAATGAGCAGTTCTTC.

In regard to this clonotype: The germline gene is not matched at one end of the junction; a read error may be the cause. The V gene is TRBV5-3, the J gene TRBJ2-7; either TRBD1 or TRBD2 may supply D (5 bases each). TRBV5-3 counts as an open reading frame of uncertain function. The CDR3 has 13 amino acids. In DNA form, the CDR3 reads TGTGCCAGCAGCTTACATAAAGGGACCGAGCAGTACTTC. Protein sequence: CASSLHKGTEQYF.

This clonotype was seen many times. The J gene is TRBJ2-7, the V gene TRBV7-9; 9 bases match TRBD1. The V and J ends lost 5 bases and 3 bases, in that order; junction bases with no gene match: 8. This CDR3 comprises 15 residues. Germline CDR1 and CDR2: SEHNR and FQNEAQ (reference sequence). The CDR3 reads CASSPPGQGRYEQYF. As DNA, the CDR3 is TGTGCCAGCAGCCCCCCGGGACAGGGCCGCTACGAGCAGTACTTC.

The chain uses TRBV7-8 and TRBJ2-7; 10 bases line up with TRBD1. CDR1 is SGHVS, CDR2 FQNEAQ, per germline. V dropped 4 bases and J dropped 3; count of bases not matched to a gene: 6. CDR3 length equals 15 residues. For the CDR3, the DNA is TGTGCCAGCAGCTACGGACAGGGGGATTACTACGAGCAGTACTTC. It is translated as CASSYGQGDYYEQYF.

This clonotype was seen ten or more times. J is TRBJ2-7 and V is TRBV28; perhaps TRBD1 as D (5 bases). There are 13 residues in the CDR3. Germline values: CDR1 MDHEN, CDR2 SYDVKM. The germline V and J ends were trimmed by 6 bases and 2 bases, with 11 bases remaining between them. The CDR3 reads CASSGQGPYEQYF. CDR3 nucleotides: TGTGCCAGCAGCGGGCAGGGCCCCTACGAGCAGTACTTC. Filled out from reference TRBV28 and TRBJ2-7, the complete variable domain reads DVKVTQSSRYLVKRTGEKVFLECVQDMDHENMFWYRQDPGLGLRLIYFSYDVKMKEKGDIPEGYSVSREKKERFSLILESASTNQTSMYLCASSGQGPYEQYFGPGTRLTVT.

This clonotype has at least ten counts. The V and J genes are TRBV15 and TRBJ1-2; no firm D call. CDR1 and CDR2 (germline): LNHNV, YYDKDF (reference sequence). V was cut by 0 bases and J by 4 bases, with 9 bases left in between. The length of the CDR3 is 14 residues. Here the CDR3 reads CATSREGRSYGYTF. The CDR3, as DNA: TGTGCCACCAGCAGAGAAGGACGGTCCTATGGCTACACCTTC.

This clonotype was counted ten times or more. This sequence joins TRBV29-1 and TRBJ2-5; D not certain. Trimming pared 0 bases from V and 7 bases from J, leaving 12 bases between. Germline CDR1 and CDR2: SQVTM and ANQGSEA. The CDR3 is 13 amino acids. This CDR3 reads CSVEDPTDVTQYF. As DNA, the CDR3 is TGCAGCGTTGAAGATCCTACAGACGTGACCCAGTACTTC.

This clonotype was seen at least ten times. The V call is TRBV3-1, the J call TRBJ2-7; D may be TRBD1 (6 bases). There are 15 residues in the CDR3. Germline V gives CDR1 LGHDT, CDR2 YNNKEL (reference sequence). V was pared by 3 bases and J by 0 bases, with 12 bases between. The DNA of the CDR3 is TGTGCCAGCAGCCACGGACAGTCTAGCTCCTACGAGCAGTACTTC. Translating gives CASSHGQSSSYEQYF.

This clonotype was counted at least ten times. The chain links TRBV7-9 to TRBJ2-3; D gene unclear. There are 15 residues in the CDR3. CDR1 is SEHNR, CDR2 FQNEAQ, per germline (reference sequence). The V and J ends lost 4 bases and 2 bases respectively, with 13 bases between them. The CDR3 DNA reads TGTGCCAGCAGCTCCCCCACCTCGAACACAGATACGCAGTATTTT. It encodes CASSSPTSNTDTQYF.

This clonotype occurred many times. The CDR3 loop reads CASSLLTGRADTQYF. The CDR3 coding sequence is TGTGCCAGCAGCTTATTGACGGGGAGGGCAGATACGCAGTATTTT. V gene TRBV11-2 combines with J gene TRBJ2-3; 7 bases match TRBD2. The CDR3 sequence is 15 residues long. With V trimmed by 2 bases and J by 4 bases, 6 bases remained unmatched. Germline values: CDR1 SGHAT, CDR2 FQNNGV.

V usage is TRBV4-2 and J usage is TRBJ2-7, with TRBD1 identical over 8 bases. Germline CDR1 reads LGHNA; CDR2 reads YNFKEQ. The CDR3 extends over 13 amino acids. J lost 4 bases, V lost 3 bases, and 2 bases had no gene match. CDR3 in DNA: TGTGCCAGCAGCCACAGACAGGGGTACGAGCAGTACGTC. Protein: CASSHRQGYEQYV.

In its sample, this clonotype was seen many times. The chain is built from TRBV7-9 and TRBJ2-7, with D perhaps given as TRBD1 or TRBD2 (5 bases each). The CDR3 is 14 residues long. Trimming removed 5 bases from V and 7 bases from J, with 18 bases in between. The germline CDR1 and CDR2 sequences are SEHNR and FQNEAQ (reference sequence). The CDR3 sequence: CASSPYLGDGEQYF. The DNA of the CDR3 is TGTGCCAGCAGCCCCTATTTGGGGGATGGGGAGCAGTACTTC.

A note on this clonotype: This could be a read error, since a much larger clone is one nucleotide away. The chain recombines TRBV4-3 with TRBJ2-7, with D possibly being TRBD2 (5 bases). Per the germline V gene, CDR1 is LGHNA and CDR2 is YSLEER. The CDR3 loop spans 14 amino acids. The CDR3 sequence: CASSQGVASYEQCF. For the CDR3, the DNA is TGCGCCAGCAGCCAGGGAGTAGCCTCCTACGAGCAGTGCTTC.

The chain recombines TRBV19 with TRBJ2-5; D unresolved. V dropped 3 bases and J dropped 8 bases, with 16 bases sitting between them. The CDR3 runs 14 residues. Germline CDR1 LNHDA, CDR2 SQIVND (reference sequence). CDR3 bases: TGTGCCAGTAGTATCACGGGTGGAGTTGATACCCAGTACTTC. Protein: CASSITGGVDTQYF. Using reference TRBV19 and TRBJ2-5 for the parts outside the CDR3, the full variable domain is DGGITQSPKYLFRKEGQNVTLSCEQNLNHDAMYWYRQDPGQGLRLIYYSQIVNDFQKGDIAEGYSVSREKKESFPLTVTSAQKNPTAFYLCASSITGGVDTQYFGPGTRLLVL.

About this clonotype itself: The junction and the germline gene differ at one end; a read error may be behind it. The chain couples TRBV2 to TRBJ2-3; the D gene is possibly TRBD1 (6 bases). The CDR3 is made up of 17 amino acids. Germline CDR1 and CDR2: SNHLY and FYNNEI. CDR3 protein: CAGSGALDRPDTDTQCF. CDR3 nucleotides: TGTGCTGGCAGTGGAGCGCTCGACAGGCCTGACACAGATACGCAGTGTTTT.

On this clonotype: This may be a read error, as it is one base from a much larger clone. The J gene is TRBJ2-1, the V gene TRBV29-1, with 14 bases matching TRBD2. The CDR3 has 17 residues. CDR1 and CDR2 (germline): SQVTM, ANQGSEA. V was clipped by 3 bases and J by 0 bases; unmatched bases: 4. CDR3 sequence (DNA): TGCAGCGTTGATGGGACTAGCGGGGGAAGCTCCTACAATGAGCAGTTCTTC. Its translation: CSVDGTSGGSSYNEQFF.